Listed below are T cell receptor beta chains from one sample, sequenced in a study of blood T cell repertoires in COVID-19. Profiling relied on immunoSEQ multiplex PCR, and the TCRdb table lists in-frame clones only, not all of them. The data hold about 240,000 clones, with roughly four fifths observed a single time. Sequencing used peripheral blood. These receptors were collected from a woman aged 80 or over with acute or convalescent COVID-19. Both conserved end residues are part of each CDR3. Each record gives: clone size, V gene, J gene, D gene, CDR3 protein, CDR3 DNA. The D gene is left open where the match is weak. Size is omitted from some rows. Given values are once, few, many or a class for expanded clones.

>-|TRBV7-9|TRBJ1-1|-
CASSPWGGTEAFF
TGTGCCAGCAGCCCTTGGGGGGGCACTGAAGCTTTCTTT
>-|TRBV12-3/TRBV12-4|TRBJ1-2|TRBD1
CASSRTGGHGYTF
TGTGCCAGCAGCCGGACAGGGGGCCATGGCTACACCTTC
>-|TRBV4-1|TRBJ2-1|TRBD1
CASSQARDRADEQFF
TGCGCCAGCAGCCAAGCCCGGGACAGGGCGGATGAGCAGTTCTTC
>-|TRBV3-1/TRBV3-2|TRBJ2-1|TRBD1
CASSLQGARGYNEQFF
TGTGCCAGCTCACTACAGGGGGCTCGGGGGTACAATGAGCAGTTCTTC
>-|TRBV2|TRBJ1-3|TRBD1
CASSEQGAVGNTIYF
TGTGCCAGCAGTGAACAGGGGGCAGTTGGAAACACCATATATTTT
>-|TRBV30|TRBJ1-4|-
CAGGKEGGTRNEKLFF
TGTGCCGGGGGAAAGGAGGGCGGAACCAGAAATGAAAAACTGTTTTTT
>-|TRBV7-2|TRBJ1-2|TRBD1
CASSQTGEVGGYTF
TGTGCCAGCAGCCAGACAGGGGAAGTAGGGGGCTACACCTTC
>-|TRBV9|TRBJ2-5|TRBD1
CASSFQGAETQYF
TGTGCCAGCAGCTTCCAGGGGGCCGAGACCCAGTACTTC
>-|TRBV5-1|TRBJ1-3|-
CASSQGQSSGNTIYF
TGCGCCAGCAGTCAGGGGCAGAGCTCTGGAAACACCATATATTTT
>-|TRBV2|TRBJ1-2|TRBD1
CATRGRSLMGGYTF
TGTGCCACTAGGGGGCGCAGTCTAATGGGTGGCTACACCTTC
>-|TRBV28|TRBJ1-2|TRBD1
CASSSGQGGIYGYTF
TGTGCCAGCAGTTCGGGACAGGGAGGTATCTATGGCTACACCTTC
>once|TRBV24-1|TRBJ2-1|TRBD2
CATSDLAGGSNEQFF
TGTGCCACCAGTGATTTAGCGGGGGGCAGCAATGAGCAGTTCTTC
>-|TRBV28|TRBJ2-4|-
CASRSAQAPGAKNIQYF
TGTGCCAGCAGGTCAGCTCAGGCTCCAGGAGCCAAAAACATTCAGTACTTC
>-|TRBV24-1|TRBJ1-3|TRBD1
CATSDSKDRGNTIYF
TGTGCCACCAGTGATTCTAAGGACAGGGGCAACACCATATATTTT
>-|TRBV20-1|TRBJ1-2|-
CSASISTAYYGYTF
TGCAGTGCTAGTATCTCGACAGCCTACTATGGCTACACCTTC
>-|TRBV6-2/TRBV6-3|TRBJ2-3|TRBD2
CASSYSGRGDFHTQYF
TGTGCCAGCAGTTACTCGGGGCGGGGGGATTTCCATACGCAGTATTTT
>-|TRBV5-4|TRBJ2-1|TRBD2
CASSTLAGGEGEQFF
TGTGCCAGCAGCACCCTAGCGGGGGGGGAGGGTGAGCAGTTCTTC
>-|TRBV2|TRBJ2-7|-
CASGDKGNYEQYF
TGTGCCAGCGGAGACAAGGGGAACTACGAGCAGTACTTC
>-|TRBV28|TRBJ1-4|TRBD1
CASKGTGDKELFF
TGTGCCAGCAAAGGGACAGGGGACAAGGAACTGTTTTTT
>-|TRBV6-6|TRBJ1-4|TRBD1
CATADRINEKLFF
TGTGCCACCGCGGACAGGATTAATGAAAAACTGTTTTTT
>few|TRBV11-3|TRBJ2-7|-
CASSRGGPYEQYF
TGTGCCAGCAGCAGGGGGGGCCCCTACGAGCAGTACTTC
>-|TRBV2|TRBJ1-2|TRBD1
CASSGQGARYGYTF
TGTGCCAGCAGTGGACAGGGGGCCAGATATGGCTACACCTTC
>-|TRBV16|TRBJ2-7|TRBD1
CASSQLVQGLPYEQYF
TGTGCCAGCAGCCAATTGGTACAGGGGCTTCCCTACGAGCAGTACTTC
>-|TRBV9|TRBJ2-1|TRBD2
CASSALPSGTSGLPSYNEQFF
TGTGCCAGCAGCGCCCTCCCCTCCGGGACTAGCGGGTTACCCTCCTACAATGAGCAGTTCTTC
>-|TRBV28|TRBJ1-6|-
CASSPARQTPNSPLHF
TGTGCCAGCAGCCCCGCTCGACAAACGCCAAATTCACCCCTCCACTTT
>-|TRBV24-1|TRBJ2-2|-
CATSVEFPGELFF
TGTGCCACCAGTGTAGAGTTCCCCGGGGAGCTGTTTTTT
>-|TRBV7-2|TRBJ1-2|-
CASSHRGLADYGYTF
TGTGCCAGCAGCCATAGAGGGTTAGCCGACTATGGCTACACCTTC
>-|TRBV5-5|TRBJ1-5|-
CASSLQGSGQPQHF
TGTGCCAGCAGCCTCCAGGGTTCTGGGCAGCCCCAGCATTTT
>-|TRBV5-1|TRBJ2-3|TRBD2
CASRSGGADTQYF
TGCGCCAGCCGTAGCGGGGGCGCCGATACGCAGTATTTT
>-|TRBV12-5|TRBJ2-2|-
CASGLAGWAGELFF
TGTGCTAGTGGTTTGGCAGGGTGGGCCGGGGAGCTGTTTTTT
>-|TRBV6-6|TRBJ2-3|TRBD2
CASSRTSGGSTDTQYF
TGTGCCAGCAGTCGGACTAGCGGGGGTTCCACAGATACGCAGTATTTT